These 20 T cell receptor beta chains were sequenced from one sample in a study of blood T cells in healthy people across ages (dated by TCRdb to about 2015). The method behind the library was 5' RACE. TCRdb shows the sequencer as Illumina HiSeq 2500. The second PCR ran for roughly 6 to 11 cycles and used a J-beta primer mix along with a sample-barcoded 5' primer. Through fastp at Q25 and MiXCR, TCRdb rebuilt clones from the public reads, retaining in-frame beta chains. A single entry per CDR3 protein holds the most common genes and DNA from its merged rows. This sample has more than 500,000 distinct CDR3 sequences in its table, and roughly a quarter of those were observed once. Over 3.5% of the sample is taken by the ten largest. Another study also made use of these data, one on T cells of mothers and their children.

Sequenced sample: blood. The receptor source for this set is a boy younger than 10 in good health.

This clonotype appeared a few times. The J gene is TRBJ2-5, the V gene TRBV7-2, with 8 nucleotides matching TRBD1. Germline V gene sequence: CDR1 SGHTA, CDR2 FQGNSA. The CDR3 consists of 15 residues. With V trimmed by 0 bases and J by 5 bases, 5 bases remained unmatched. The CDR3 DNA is TGTGCCAGCAGCTTAGCCCGGACAGGGATGGAGACCCAGTACTTC. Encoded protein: CASSLARTGMETQYF.

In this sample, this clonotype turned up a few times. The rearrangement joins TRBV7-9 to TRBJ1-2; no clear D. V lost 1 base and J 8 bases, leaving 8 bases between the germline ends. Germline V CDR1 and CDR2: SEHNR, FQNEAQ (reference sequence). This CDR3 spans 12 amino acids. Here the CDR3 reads CASSLGHDGYTF. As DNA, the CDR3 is TGTGCCAGCAGCTTAGGTCATGACGGCTACACCTTC.

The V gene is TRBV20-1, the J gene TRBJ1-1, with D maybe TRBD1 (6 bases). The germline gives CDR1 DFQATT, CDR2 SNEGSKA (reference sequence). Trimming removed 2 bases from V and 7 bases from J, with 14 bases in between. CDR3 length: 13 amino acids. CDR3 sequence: CSARPQGSNEAFF. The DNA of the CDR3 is TGCAGTGCTAGACCCCAGGGGAGTAATGAAGCTTTCTTT.

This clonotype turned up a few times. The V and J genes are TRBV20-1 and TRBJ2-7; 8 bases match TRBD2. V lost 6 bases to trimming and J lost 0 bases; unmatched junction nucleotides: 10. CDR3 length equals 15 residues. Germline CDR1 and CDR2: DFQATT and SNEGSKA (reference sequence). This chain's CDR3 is CSAKAGAQSSYEQYF. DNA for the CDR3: TGCAGTGCAAAAGCGGGGGCTCAGAGCTCCTACGAGCAGTACTTC.

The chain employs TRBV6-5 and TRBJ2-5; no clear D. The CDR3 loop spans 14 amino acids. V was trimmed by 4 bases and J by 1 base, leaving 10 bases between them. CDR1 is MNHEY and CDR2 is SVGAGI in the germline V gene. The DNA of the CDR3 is TGTGCCAGCAGTTTTAAGGCGGCCCAAGAGACCCAGTACTTC. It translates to CASSFKAAQETQYF.

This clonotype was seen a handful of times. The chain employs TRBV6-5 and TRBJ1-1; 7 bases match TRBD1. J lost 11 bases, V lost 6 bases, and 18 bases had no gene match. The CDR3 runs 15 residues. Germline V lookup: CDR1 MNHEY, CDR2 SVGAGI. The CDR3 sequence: CASRRTGTVFTGAFF. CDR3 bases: TGTGCCAGCAGACGCACCGGGACAGTCTTCACTGGGGCTTTCTTT.

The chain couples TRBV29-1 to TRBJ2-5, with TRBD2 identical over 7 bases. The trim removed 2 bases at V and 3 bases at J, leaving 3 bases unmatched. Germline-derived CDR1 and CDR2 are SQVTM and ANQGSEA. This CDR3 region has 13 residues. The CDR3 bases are TGCAGCGTTGAATGGCTAGCGGAAGAGACCCAGTACTTC. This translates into CSVEWLAEETQYF.

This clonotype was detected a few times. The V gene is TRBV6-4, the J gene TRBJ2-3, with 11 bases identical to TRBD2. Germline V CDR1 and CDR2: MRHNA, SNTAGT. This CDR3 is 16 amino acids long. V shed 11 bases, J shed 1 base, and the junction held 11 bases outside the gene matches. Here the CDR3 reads CALRGKTSGGTDTQYF. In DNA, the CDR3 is TGTGCCCTCAGAGGAAAGACTAGCGGGGGCACAGATACGCAGTATTTT.

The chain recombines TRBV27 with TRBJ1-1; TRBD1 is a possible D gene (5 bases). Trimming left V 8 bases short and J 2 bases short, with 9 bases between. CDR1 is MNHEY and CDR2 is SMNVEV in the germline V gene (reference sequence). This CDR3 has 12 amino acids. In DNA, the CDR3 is TGTGCCAGCGTGTGGGGCAACACTGAAGCTTTCTTT. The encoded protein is CASVWGNTEAFF.

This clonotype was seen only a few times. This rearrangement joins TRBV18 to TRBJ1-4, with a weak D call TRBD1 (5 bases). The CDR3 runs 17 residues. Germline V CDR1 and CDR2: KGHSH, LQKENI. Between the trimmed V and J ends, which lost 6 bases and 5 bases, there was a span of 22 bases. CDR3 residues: CASSPTTGAEGNEKLFF. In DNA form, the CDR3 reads TGTGCCAGCTCCCCAACTACCGGAGCTGAGGGGAATGAAAAACTGTTTTTT.

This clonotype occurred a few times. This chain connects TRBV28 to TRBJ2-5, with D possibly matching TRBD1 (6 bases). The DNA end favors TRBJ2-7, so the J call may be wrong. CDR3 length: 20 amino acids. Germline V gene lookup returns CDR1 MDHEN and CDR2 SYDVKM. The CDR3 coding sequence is TGTGCCAGCACCAGTGACAGACTCCGGGACACGCGTATAAGGCCGTACGAGCAGTACTTC. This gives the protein CASTSDRLRDTRIRPYEQYF.

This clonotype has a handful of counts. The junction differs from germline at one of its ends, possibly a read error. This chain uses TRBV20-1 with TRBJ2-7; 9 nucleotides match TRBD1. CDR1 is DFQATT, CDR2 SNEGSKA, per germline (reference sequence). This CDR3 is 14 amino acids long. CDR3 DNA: TGCGGTGCTCGCCGGGACAGGGATTCCTACGAGCAGTACTTC. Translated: CGARRDRDSYEQYF.

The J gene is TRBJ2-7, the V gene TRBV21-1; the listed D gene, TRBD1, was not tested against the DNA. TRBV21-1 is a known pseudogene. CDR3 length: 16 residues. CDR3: CASSKEDRGNTYEQYF. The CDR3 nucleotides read TGTGCCAGCAGCAAAGAGGACAGGGGGAACACCTACGAGCAGTACTTC.

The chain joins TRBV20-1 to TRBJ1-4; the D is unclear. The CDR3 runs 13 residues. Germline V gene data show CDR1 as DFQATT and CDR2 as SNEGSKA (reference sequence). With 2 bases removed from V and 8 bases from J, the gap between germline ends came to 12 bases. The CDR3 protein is CSARRKGQEKLFF. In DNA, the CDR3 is TGCAGTGCTAGAAGGAAAGGGCAGGAAAAACTGTTTTTT.

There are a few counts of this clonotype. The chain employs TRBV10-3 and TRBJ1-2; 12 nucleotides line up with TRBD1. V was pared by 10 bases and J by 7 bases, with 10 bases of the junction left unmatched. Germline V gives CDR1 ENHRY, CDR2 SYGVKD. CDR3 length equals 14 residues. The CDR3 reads CATMHGTGGSGYTF. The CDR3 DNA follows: TGTGCCACCATGCACGGGACAGGGGGCTCTGGCTACACCTTC.

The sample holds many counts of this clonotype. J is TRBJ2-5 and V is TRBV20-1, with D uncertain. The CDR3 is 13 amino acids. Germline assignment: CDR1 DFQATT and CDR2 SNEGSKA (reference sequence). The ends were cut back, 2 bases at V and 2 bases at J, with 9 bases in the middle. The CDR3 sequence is CSARRGVQETQYF. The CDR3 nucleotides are TGCAGTGCTAGACGCGGAGTGCAAGAGACCCAGTACTTC.

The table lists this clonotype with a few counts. This CDR3 reads CSVPGIETQYF. The CDR3 DNA reads as TGCAGCGTTCCAGGGATAGAGACCCAGTACTTC. This rearrangement joins TRBV29-1 to TRBJ2-5, with TRBD1 as a possible D gene (5 bases). Germline-derived CDR1 and CDR2 are SQVTM and ANQGSEA. V lost 5 bases to trimming and J lost 4 bases, with 8 bases between them. CDR3 length: 11 residues. The complete variable domain, with remaining parts taken from reference TRBV29-1 and TRBJ2-5, reads SAVISQKPSRDICQRGTSLTIQCQVDSQVTMMFWYRQQPGQSLTLIATANQGSEATYESGFVIDKFPISRPNLTFSTLTVSNMSPEDSSIYLCSVPGIETQYFGPGTRLLVL.

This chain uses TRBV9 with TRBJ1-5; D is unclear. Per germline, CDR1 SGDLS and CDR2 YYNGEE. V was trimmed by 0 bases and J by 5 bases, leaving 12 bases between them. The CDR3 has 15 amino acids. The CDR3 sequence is CASSVGGGGDQPQHF. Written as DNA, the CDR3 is TGTGCCAGCAGCGTAGGGGGAGGTGGGGATCAGCCCCAGCATTTT.

The CDR3 sequence: CASSLARFRDRKAPGLRQETQYF. CDR3 DNA: TGTGCCAGCAGCTTGGCACGGTTCCGGGACAGAAAAGCCCCGGGACTACGGCAAGAGACCCAGTACTTC. V usage is TRBV5-6 and J usage is TRBJ2-5; D may correspond to TRBD1 or TRBD2 (7 bases each). Per germline, CDR1 SGHDT and CDR2 YYEEEE. This CDR3 spans 23 amino acids. Trimming removed 0 bases at V and 2 bases at J, with 35 bases between.

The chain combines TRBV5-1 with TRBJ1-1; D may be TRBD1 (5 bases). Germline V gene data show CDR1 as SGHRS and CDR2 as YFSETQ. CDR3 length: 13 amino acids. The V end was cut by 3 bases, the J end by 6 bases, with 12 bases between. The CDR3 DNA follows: TGCGCCAGCAGCTGGACAATCGGGGCTGAAGCTTTCTTT. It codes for CASSWTIGAEAFF.